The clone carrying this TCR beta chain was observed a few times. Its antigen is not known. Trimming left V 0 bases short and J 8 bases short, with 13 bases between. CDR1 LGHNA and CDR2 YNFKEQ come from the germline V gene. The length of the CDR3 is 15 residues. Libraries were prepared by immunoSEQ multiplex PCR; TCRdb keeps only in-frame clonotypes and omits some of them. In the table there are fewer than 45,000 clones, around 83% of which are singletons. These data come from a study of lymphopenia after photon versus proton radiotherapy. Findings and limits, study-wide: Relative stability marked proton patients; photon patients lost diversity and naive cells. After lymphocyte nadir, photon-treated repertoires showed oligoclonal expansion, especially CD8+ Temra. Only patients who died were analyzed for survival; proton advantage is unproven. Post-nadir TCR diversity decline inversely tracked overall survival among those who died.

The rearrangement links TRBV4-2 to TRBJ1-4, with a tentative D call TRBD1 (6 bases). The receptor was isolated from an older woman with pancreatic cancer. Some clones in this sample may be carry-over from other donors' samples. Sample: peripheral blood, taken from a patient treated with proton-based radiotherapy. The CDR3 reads CASSQETNREEKLFF. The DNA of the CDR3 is TGTGCCAGCAGCCAAGAAACTAACAGGGAGGAAAAACTGTTTTTT.